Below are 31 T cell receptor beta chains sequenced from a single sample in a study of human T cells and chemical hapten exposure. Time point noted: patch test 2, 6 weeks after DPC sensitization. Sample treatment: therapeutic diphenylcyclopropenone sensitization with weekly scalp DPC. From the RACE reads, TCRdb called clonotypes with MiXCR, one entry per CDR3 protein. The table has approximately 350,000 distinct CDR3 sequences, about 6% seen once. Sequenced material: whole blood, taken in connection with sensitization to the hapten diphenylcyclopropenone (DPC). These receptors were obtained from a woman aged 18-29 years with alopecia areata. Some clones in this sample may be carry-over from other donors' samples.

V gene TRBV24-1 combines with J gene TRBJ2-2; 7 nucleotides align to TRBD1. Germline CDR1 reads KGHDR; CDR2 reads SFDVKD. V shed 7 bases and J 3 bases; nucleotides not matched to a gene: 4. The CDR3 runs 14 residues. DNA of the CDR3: TGTGCCACCAGAGACAGGGTTGACACCGGGGAGCTGTTTTTT. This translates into CATRDRVDTGELFF.

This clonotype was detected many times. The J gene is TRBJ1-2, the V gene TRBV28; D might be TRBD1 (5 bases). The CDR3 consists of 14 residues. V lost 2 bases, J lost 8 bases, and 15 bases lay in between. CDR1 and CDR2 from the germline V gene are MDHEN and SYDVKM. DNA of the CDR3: TGTGCCAGCAGTTTAGGGGCTCGGGGCGAGGGCTACACCTTC. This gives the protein CASSLGARGEGYTF.

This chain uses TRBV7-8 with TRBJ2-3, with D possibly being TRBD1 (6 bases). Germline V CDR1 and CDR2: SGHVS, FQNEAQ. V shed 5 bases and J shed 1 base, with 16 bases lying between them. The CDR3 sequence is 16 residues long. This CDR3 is CASSLIGRGRTDTQYF. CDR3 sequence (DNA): TGTGCCAGCAGCCTAATTGGCAGGGGACGCACAGATACGCAGTATTTT.

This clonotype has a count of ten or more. The chain's CDR3 is CASSGVLGDTETRSPLHF. The CDR3 bases are TGTGCCAGCAGCGGAGTCCTTGGAGACACCGAGACTAGGTCACCCCTCCACTTT. The chain links TRBV9 to TRBJ1-6; no reliable D call. V was shortened by 3 bases and J by 10 bases, with 26 bases between the two germline ends. The CDR3 length is 18 residues. Germline CDR1 and CDR2: SGDLS and YYNGEE.

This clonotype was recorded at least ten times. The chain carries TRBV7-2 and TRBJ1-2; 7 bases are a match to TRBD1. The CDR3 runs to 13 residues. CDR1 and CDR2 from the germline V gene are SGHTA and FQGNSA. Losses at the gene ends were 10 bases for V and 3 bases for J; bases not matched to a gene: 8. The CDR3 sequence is CAKRDSDHYGYTF. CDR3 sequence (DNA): TGTGCCAAGCGGGACAGCGATCACTATGGCTACACCTTC.

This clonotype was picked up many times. The CDR3 reads CASSEPVEGGTEAFF. The CDR3 nucleotides are TGTGCCAGCAGTGAGCCCGTGGAGGGAGGGACTGAAGCTTTCTTT. This chain connects TRBV6-1 to TRBJ1-1; D gene ambiguous. Trimming shortened V by 3 bases and J by 5 bases, and 16 bases separated the two germline ends. The CDR3 contains 15 residues. Germline CDR1 reads MNHNS; CDR2 reads SASEGT.

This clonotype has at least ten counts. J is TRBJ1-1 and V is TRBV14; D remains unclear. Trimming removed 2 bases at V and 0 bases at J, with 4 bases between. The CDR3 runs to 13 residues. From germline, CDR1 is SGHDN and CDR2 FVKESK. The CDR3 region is CASSQSLNTEAFF. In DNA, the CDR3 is TGTGCCAGCAGCCAAAGTCTGAACACTGAAGCTTTCTTT.

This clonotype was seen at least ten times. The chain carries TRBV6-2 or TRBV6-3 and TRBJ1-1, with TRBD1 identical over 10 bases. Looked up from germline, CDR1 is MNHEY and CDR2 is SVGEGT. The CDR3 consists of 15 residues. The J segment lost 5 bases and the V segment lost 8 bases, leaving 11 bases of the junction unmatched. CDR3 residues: CASRDRGSRRTEAFF. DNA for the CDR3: TGTGCCAGCCGGGACAGGGGCTCTCGGAGGACTGAAGCTTTCTTT.

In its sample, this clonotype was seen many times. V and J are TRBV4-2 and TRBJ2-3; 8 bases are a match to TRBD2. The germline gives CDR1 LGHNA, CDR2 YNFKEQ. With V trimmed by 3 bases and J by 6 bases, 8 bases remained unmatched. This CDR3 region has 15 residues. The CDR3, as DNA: TGTGCCAGCAGCCAGGCTCGGGGGGGCCTGGATACGCAGTATTTT. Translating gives CASSQARGGLDTQYF.

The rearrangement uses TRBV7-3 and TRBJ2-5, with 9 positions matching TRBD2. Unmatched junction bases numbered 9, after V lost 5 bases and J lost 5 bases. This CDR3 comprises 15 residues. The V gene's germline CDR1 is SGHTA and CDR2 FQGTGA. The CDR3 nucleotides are TGTGCCAGCAGCCGGGTAGCGGGGGAGGAGGAGACCCAGTACTTC. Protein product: CASSRVAGEEETQYF.

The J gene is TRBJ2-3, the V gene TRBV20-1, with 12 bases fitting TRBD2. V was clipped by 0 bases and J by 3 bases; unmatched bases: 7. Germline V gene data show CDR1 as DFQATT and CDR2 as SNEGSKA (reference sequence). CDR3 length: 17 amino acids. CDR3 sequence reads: CSARDRTSGDITDTQYF. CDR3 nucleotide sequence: TGCAGTGCTAGAGATCGGACTAGCGGGGATATTACAGATACGCAGTATTTT.

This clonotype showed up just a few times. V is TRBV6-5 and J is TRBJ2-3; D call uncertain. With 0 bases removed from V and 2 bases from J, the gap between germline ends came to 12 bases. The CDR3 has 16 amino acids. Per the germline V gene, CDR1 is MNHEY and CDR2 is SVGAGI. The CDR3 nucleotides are TGTGCCAGCAGTTACTCGACATCCCCGTACACAGATACGCAGTATTTT. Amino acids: CASSYSTSPYTDTQYF.

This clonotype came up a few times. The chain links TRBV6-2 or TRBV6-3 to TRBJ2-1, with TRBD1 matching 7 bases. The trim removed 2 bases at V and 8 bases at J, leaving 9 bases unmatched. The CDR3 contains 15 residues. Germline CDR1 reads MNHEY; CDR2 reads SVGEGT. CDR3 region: CASSYETGSYDEQFF. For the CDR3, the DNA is TGTGCCAGCAGTTACGAGACAGGGTCTTACGATGAGCAGTTCTTC.

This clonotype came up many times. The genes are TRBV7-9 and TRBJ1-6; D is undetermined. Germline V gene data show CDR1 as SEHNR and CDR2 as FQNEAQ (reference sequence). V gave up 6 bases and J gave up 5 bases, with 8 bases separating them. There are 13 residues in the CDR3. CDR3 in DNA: TGTGCCAGCAGGAGGGCAGATAATTCACCCCTCCACTTT. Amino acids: CASRRADNSPLHF. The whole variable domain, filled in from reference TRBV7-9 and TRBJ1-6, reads DTGVSQNPRHKITKRGQNVTFRCDPISEHNRLYWYRQTLGQGPEFLTYFQNEAQLEKSRLLSDRFSAERPKGSFSTLEIQRTEQGDSAMYLCASRRADNSPLHFGNGTRLTVT.

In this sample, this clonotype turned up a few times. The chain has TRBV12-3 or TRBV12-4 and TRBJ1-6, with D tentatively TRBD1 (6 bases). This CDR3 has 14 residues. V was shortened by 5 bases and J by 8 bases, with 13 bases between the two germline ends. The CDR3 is CASSLGQPYSPLHF. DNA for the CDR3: TGTGCCAGCAGTCTCGGACAGCCTTATTCACCCCTCCACTTT.

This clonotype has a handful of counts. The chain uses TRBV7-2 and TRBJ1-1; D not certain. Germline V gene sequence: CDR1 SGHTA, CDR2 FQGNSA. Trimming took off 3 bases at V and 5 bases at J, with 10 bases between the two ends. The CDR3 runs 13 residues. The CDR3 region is CASSFAFLTEAFF. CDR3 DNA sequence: TGTGCCAGCAGCTTCGCGTTTTTGACTGAAGCTTTCTTT.

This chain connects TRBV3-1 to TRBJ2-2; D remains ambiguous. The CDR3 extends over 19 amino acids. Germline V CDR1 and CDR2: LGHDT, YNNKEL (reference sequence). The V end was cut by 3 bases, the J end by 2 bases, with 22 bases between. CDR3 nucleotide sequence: TGTGCCAGCAGCCATTCCCCCCGGAGCGAGATAAGAAACACCGGGGAGCTGTTTTTT. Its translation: CASSHSPRSEIRNTGELFF.

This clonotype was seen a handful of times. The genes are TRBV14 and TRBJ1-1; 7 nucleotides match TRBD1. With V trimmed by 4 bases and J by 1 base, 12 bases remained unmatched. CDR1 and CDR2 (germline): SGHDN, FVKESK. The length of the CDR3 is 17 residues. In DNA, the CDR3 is TGTGCCAGCAGCCCCCTAACAGGGGTCAAGGGGAACACTGAAGCTTTCTTT. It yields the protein CASSPLTGVKGNTEAFF.

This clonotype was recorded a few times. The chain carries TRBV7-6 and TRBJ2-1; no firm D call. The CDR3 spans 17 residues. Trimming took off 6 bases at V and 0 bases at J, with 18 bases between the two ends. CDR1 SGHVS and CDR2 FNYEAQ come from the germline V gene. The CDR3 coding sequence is TGTGCCAGCAGTACATATGGGCTCCCAAACTCCTACAATGAGCAGTTCTTC. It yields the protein CASSTYGLPNSYNEQFF.

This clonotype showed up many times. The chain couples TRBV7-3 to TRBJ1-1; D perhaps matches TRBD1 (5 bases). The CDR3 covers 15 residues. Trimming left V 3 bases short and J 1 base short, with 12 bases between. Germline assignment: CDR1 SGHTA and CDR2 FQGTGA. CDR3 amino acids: CASSFQGVGNTEAFF. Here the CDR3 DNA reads TGTGCCAGCAGCTTCCAGGGTGTGGGGAACACTGAAGCTTTCTTT.

The CDR3 loop is CASSLRWPAVYNEQFF. CDR3 coding DNA: TGTGCCAGCAGTTTGAGGTGGCCGGCTGTCTACAATGAGCAGTTCTTC. The V and J genes are TRBV28 and TRBJ2-1, with D unresolved. This CDR3 has 16 residues. Trimming took off 3 bases at V and 3 bases at J, with 15 bases between the two ends. CDR1 is MDHEN and CDR2 is SYDVKM in the germline V gene.

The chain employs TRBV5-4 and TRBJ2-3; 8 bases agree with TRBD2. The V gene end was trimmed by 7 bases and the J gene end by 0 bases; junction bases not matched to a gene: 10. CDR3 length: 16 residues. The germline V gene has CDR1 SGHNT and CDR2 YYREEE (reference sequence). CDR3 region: CASGSARGVSTDTQYF. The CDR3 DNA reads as TGTGCCAGCGGCTCAGCGCGGGGGGTTAGCACAGATACGCAGTATTTT. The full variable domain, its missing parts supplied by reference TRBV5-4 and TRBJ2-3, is ETGVTQSPTHLIKTRGQQVTLRCSSQSGHNTVSWYQQALGQGPQFIFQYYREEENGRGNFPPRFSGLQFPNYSSELNVNALELDDSALYLCASGSARGVSTDTQYFGPGTRLTVL.

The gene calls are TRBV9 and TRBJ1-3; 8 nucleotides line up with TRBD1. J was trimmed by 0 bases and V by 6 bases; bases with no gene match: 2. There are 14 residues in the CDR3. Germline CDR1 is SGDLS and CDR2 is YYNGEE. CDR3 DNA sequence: TGTGCCAGCACCGGACAGGGCTCTGGAAACACCATATATTTT. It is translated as CASTGQGSGNTIYF.

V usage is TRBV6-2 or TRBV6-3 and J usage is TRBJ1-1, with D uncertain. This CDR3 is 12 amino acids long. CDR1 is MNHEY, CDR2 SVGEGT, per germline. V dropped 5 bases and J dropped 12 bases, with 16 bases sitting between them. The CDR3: CASSGEGRTTFF. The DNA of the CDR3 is TGTGCCAGCAGTGGTGAAGGGAGAACGACTTTCTTT.

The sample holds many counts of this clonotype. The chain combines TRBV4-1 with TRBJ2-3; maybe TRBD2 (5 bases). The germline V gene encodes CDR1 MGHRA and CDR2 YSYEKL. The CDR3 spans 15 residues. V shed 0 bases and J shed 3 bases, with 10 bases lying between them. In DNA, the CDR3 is TGCGCCAGCAGCCAAGAGGAACGGGGTACAGATACGCAGTATTTT. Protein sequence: CASSQEERGTDTQYF.

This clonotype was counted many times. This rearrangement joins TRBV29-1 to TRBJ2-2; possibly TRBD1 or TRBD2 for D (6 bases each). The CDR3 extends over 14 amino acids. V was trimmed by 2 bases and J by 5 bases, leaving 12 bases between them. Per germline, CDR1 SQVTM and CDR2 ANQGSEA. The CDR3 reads CSVEWGAKTGELFF. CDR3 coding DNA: TGCAGCGTTGAATGGGGGGCAAAGACCGGGGAGCTGTTTTTT.

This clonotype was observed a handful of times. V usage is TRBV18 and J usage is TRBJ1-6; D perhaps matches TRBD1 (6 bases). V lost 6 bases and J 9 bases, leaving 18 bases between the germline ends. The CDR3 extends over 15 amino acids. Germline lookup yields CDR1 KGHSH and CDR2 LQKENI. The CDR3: CASSLDSQWGSPLHF. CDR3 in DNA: TGTGCCAGCTCCCTGGACAGTCAATGGGGTTCACCCCTCCACTTT.

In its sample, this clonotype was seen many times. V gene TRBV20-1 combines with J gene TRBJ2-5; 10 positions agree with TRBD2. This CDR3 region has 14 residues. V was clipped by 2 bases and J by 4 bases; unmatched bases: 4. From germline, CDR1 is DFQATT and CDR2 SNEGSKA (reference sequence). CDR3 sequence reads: CSARHTSGTETQYF. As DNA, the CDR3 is TGCAGTGCTAGACACACTAGCGGGACAGAGACCCAGTACTTC.

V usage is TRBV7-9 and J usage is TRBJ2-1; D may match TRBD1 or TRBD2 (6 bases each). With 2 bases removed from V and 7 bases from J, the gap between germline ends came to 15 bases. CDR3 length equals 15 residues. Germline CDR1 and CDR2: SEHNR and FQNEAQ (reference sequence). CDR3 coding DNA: TGTGCCAGCAGCTTATCCGGGGGCCTAGGAAATGAGCAGTTCTTC. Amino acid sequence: CASSLSGGLGNEQFF.

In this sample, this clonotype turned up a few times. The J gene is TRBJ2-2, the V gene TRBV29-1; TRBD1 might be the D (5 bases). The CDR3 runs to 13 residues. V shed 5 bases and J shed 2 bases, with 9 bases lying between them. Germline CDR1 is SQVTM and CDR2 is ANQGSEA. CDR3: CSVTTENTGELFF. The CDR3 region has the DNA TGCAGCGTTACGACAGAAAACACCGGGGAGCTGTTTTTT.

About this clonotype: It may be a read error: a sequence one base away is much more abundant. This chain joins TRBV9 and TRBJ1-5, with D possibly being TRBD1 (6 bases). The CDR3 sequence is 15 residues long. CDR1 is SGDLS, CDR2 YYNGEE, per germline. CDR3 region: CTSSVGGRENQPQHF. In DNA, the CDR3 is TGTACCAGCAGCGTAGGGGGGCGGGAGAATCAGCCCCAGCATTTT. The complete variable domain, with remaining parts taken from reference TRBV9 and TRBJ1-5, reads DSGVTQTPKHLITATGQRVTLRCSPRSGDLSVYWYQQSLDQGLQFLIQYYNGEERAKGNILERFSAQQFPDLHSELNLSSLELGDSALYFCTSSVGGRENQPQHFGDGTRLSIL.